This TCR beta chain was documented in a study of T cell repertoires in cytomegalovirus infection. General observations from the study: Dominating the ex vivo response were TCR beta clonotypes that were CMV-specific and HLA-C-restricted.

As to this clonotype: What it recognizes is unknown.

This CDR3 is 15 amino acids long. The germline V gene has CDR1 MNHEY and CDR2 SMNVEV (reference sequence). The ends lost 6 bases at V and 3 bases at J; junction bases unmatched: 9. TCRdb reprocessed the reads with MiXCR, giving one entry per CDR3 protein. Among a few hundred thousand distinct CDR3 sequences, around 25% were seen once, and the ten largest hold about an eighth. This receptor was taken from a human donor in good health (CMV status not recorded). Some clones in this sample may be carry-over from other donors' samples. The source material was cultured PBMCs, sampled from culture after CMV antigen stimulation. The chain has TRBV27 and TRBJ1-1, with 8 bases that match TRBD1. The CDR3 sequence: CASSSRTGLDTEAFF. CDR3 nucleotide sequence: TGTGCCAGCAGCTCTCGGACAGGGCTAGACACTGAAGCTTTCTTT.